This TCR beta chain was captured by sequencing in a study of CD8 T cells in Susac syndrome. Study-level findings and limits: Individuals included in the TCR sequencing and HLA analysis were acknowledged by the study to be relatively few in number.

Comment on this clonotype: Its antigen is currently unknown.

Trimming at V came to 0 bases and at J to 0 bases, leaving 3 bases not matched to a gene. This CDR3 is 18 amino acids long. Germline lookup yields CDR1 SGHRS and CDR2 YFSETQ. A quantity of roughly 0.5 to 1 ug RNA underwent reverse transcription using random hexamers. Amplification of TCR beta CDR3 was carried out by immunoSEQ multiplex PCR, which covered 54 Vbeta and 13 Jbeta segments. From the immunoSEQ multiplex PCR reads, TCRdb called clonotypes with MiXCR, one entry per CDR3 protein. The sample holds approximately 230,000 distinct CDR3 sequences, about 94% seen once. CD8+ and CD4+ T cells from blood underwent TCR beta sequencing. Stable or active relapsing-remitting multiple sclerosis, untreated and meeting revised McDonald criteria, defined the controls.

The sample comprised CD4+ T cells from PBMCs. The V call is TRBV5-1, the J call TRBJ2-1; 13 bases match TRBD2. The TCR sequence derives from a human donor with multiple sclerosis. The CDR3 reads CASSLGLAGGRSYNEQFF. The CDR3 region has the DNA TGCGCCAGCAGCTTGGGACTAGCGGGAGGCCGCTCCTACAATGAGCAGTTCTTC.